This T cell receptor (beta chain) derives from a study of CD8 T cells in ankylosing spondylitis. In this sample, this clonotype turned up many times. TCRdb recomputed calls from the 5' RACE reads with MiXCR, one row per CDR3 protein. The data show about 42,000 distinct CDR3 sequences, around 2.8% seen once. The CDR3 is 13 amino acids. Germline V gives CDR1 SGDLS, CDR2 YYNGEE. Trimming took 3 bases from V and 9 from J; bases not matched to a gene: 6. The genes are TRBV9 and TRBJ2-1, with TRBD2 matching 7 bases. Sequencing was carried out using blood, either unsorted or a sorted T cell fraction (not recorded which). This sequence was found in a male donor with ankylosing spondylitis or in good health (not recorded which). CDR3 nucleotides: TGTGCCAGCAGCGGGCGGCGGGAGATTGAGCAGTTCTTC. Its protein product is CASSGRREIEQFF.